This T cell receptor beta chain was sequenced for a study of blood T cells in healthy people across ages. A word on this clonotype: Its antigen remains unknown.

The germline CDR1 and CDR2 sequences are MNHEY and SVGEGT. The CDR3 runs to 15 residues. Trimming removed 5 bases at V and 2 bases at J, with 13 bases between. Points from the study as a whole: The diversity estimates, figures obtained from one million T cells, were considered underestimates.

With a J-beta primer mix and a sample-barcoded 5' primer, a second PCR ran about 7 to 11 cycles. TCRdb redid the calling of the 5' RACE reads with MiXCR, one entry per CDR3 protein. The sample has roughly 800,000 distinct CDR3 sequences; roughly 60% are singletons. The J gene is TRBJ2-1, the V gene TRBV6-2 or TRBV6-3; possible D gene TRBD2, 5 bases. The sequenced sample was blood. This sequence was found in a man in his thirties or forties in good health. The CDR3 reads CASSRAAGAYNEQFF. The DNA of the CDR3 is TGTGCCAGCAGTAGGGCGGCGGGCGCCTACAATGAGCAGTTCTTC.